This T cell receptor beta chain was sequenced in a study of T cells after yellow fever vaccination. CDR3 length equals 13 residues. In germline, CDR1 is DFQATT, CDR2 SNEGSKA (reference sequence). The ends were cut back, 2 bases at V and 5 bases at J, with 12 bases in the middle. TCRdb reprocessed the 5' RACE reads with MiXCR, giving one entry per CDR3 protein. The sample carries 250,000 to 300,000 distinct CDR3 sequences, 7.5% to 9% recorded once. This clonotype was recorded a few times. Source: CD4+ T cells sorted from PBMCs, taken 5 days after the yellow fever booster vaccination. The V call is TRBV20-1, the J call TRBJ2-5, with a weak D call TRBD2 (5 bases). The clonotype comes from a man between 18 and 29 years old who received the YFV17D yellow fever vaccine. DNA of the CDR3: TGCAGTGCTAGACTAGCAGTTTGGGAGACCCAGTACTTC. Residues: CSARLAVWETQYF.